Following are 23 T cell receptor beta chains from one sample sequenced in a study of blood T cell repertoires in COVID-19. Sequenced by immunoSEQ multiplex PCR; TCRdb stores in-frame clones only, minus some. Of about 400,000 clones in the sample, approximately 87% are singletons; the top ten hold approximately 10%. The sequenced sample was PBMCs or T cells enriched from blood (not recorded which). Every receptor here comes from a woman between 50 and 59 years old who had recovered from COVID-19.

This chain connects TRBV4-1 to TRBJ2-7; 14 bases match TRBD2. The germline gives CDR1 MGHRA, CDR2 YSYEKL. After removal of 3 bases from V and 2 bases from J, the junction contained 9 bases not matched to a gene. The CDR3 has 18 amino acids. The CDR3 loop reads CASSHIGTSGGLTYEQYF. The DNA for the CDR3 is TGCGCCAGCAGCCATATCGGGACTAGCGGGGGACTAACCTACGAGCAGTACTTC.

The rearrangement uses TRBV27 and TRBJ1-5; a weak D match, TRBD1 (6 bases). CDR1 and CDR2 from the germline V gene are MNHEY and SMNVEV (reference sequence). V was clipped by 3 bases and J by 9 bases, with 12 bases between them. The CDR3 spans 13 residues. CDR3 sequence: CASSFRGAAPQHF. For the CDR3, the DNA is TGTGCCAGCAGTTTTCGGGGGGCTGCGCCCCAGCATTTT.

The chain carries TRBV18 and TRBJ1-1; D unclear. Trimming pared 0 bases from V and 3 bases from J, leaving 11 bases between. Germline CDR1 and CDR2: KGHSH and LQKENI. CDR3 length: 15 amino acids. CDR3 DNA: TGTGCCAGCTCACCACCCCGGGGATGGGACACTGAAGCTTTCTTT. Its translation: CASSPPRGWDTEAFF.

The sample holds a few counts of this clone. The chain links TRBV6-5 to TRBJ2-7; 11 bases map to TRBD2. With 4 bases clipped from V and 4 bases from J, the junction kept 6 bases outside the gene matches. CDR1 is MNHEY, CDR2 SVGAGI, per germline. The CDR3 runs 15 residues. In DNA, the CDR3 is TGTGCCAGCAGTTCCGTAGCGGGGGGGTCGTACGAGCAGTACTTC. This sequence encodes CASSSVAGGSYEQYF.

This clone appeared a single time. This chain's CDR3 is CSASGTDPRELNYGYTF. For the CDR3, the DNA is TGCAGTGCTAGTGGGACAGACCCACGCGAGCTTAACTATGGCTACACCTTC. V gene TRBV20-1 combines with J gene TRBJ1-2; 7 bases agree with TRBD1. The CDR3 is 17 amino acids. J was trimmed by 1 base and V by 3 bases; bases with no gene match: 14. CDR1 is DFQATT and CDR2 is SNEGSKA in the germline V gene (reference sequence).

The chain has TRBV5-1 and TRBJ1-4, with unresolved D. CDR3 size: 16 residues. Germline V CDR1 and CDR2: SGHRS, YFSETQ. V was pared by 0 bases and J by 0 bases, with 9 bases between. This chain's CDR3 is CASSLAVAATNEKLFF. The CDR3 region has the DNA TGCGCCAGCAGCTTGGCCGTAGCAGCAACTAATGAAAAACTGTTTTTT.

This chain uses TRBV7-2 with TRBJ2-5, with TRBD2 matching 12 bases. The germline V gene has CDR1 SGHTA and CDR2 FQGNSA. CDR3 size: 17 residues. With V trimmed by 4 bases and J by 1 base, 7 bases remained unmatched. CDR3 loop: CASSSRTSGVIQETQYF. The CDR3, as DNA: TGTGCCAGCAGCTCCAGGACTAGCGGGGTGATCCAAGAGACCCAGTACTTC.

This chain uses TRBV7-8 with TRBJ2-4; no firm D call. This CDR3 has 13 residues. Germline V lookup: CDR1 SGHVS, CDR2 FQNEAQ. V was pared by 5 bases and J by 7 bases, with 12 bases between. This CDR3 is CASSPRWANIQYF. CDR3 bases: TGTGCCAGCAGCCCTCGGTGGGCCAACATTCAGTACTTC.

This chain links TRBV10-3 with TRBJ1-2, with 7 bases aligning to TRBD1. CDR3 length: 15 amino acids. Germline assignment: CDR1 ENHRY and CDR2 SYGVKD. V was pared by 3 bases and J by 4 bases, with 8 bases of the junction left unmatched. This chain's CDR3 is CAISDPGQSFYGYTF. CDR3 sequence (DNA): TGTGCCATCAGTGACCCGGGACAGAGCTTCTATGGCTACACCTTC.

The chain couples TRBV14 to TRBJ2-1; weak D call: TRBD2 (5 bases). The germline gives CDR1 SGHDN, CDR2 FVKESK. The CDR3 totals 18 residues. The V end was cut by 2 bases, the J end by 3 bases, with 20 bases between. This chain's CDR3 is CASSQMDPTGKDYNEQFF. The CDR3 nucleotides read TGTGCCAGCAGCCAAATGGATCCGACGGGGAAAGACTACAATGAGCAGTTCTTC.

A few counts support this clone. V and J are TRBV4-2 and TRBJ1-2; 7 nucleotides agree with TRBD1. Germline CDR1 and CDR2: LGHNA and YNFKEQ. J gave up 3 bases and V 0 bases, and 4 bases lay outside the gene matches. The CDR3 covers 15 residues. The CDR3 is CASSQDYQGDYGYTF. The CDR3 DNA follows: TGTGCCAGCAGCCAAGATTATCAGGGGGACTATGGCTACACCTTC.

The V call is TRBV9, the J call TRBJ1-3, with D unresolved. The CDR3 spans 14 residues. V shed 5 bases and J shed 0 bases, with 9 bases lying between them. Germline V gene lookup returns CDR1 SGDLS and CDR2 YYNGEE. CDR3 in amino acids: CASRAGSSGNTIYF. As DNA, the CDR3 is TGTGCCAGCAGAGCGGGGTCCTCTGGAAACACCATATATTTT.

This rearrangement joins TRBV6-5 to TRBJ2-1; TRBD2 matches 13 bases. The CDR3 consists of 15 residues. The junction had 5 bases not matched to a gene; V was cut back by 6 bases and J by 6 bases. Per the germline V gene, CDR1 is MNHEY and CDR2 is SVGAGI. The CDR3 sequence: CASRPTSGGANEQFF. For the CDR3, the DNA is TGTGCCAGCAGGCCTACTAGCGGGGGGGCCAATGAGCAGTTCTTC.

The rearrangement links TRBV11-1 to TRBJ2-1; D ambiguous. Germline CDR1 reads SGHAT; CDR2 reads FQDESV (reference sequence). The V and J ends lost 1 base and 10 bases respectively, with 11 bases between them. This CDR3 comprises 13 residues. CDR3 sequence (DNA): TGTGCCAGCAGCTTAGGCGGCTTTCGGGAGCAGTTCTTC. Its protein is CASSLGGFREQFF.

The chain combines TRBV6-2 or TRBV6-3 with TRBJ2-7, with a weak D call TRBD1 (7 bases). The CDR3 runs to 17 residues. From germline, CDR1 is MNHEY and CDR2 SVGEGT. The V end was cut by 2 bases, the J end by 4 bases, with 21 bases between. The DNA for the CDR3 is TGTGCCAGCAGTTACGGGTCCCCGAGACAGGGAGGTTACGAGCAGTACTTC. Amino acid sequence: CASSYGSPRQGGYEQYF.

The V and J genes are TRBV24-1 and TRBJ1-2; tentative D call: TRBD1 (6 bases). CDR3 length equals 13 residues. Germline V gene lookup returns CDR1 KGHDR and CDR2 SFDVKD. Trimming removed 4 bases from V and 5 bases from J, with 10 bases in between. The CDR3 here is CATSEDSFYGYTF. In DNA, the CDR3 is TGTGCCACCAGTGAGGACAGCTTTTATGGCTACACCTTC.

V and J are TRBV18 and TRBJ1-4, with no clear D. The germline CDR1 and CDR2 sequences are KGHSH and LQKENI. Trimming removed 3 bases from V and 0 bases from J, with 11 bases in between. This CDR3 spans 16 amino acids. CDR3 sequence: CASSPPAVPTNEKLFF. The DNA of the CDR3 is TGTGCCAGCTCACCCCCAGCGGTTCCAACTAATGAAAAACTGTTTTTT.

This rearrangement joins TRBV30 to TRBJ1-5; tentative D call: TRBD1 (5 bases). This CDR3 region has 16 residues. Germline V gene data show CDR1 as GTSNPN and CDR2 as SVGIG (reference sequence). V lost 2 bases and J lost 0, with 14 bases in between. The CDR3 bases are TGTGCCTGGAGTAAGGCGGGACGTGGTAGCAATCAGCCCCAGCATTTT. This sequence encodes CAWSKAGRGSNQPQHF.

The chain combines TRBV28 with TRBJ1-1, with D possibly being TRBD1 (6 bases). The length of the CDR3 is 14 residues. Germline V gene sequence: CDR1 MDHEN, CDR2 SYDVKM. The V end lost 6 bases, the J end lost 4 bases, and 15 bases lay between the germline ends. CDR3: CASRQGGASTEAFF. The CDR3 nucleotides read TGTGCCAGCAGGCAAGGGGGGGCGAGCACTGAAGCTTTCTTT. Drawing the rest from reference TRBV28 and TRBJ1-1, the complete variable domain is DVKVTQSSRYLVKRTGEKVFLECVQDMDHENMFWYRQDPGLGLRLIYFSYDVKMKEKGDIPEGYSVSREKKERFSLILESASTNQTSMYLCASRQGGASTEAFFGQGTRLTVV.

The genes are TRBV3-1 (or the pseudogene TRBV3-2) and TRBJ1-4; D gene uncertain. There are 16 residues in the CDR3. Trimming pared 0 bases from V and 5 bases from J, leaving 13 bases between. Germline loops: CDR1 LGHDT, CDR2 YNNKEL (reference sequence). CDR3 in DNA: TGTGCCAGCAGCCAAGATCCCACGGGGATCAATGAAAAACTGTTTTTT. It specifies CASSQDPTGINEKLFF.

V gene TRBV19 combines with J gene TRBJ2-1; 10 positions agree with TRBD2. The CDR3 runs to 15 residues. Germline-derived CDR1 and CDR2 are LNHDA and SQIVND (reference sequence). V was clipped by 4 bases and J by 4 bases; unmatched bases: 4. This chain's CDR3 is CASSTSGGAYNEQFF. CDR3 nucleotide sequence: TGTGCCAGTAGTACAAGCGGGGGGGCATACAATGAGCAGTTCTTC.

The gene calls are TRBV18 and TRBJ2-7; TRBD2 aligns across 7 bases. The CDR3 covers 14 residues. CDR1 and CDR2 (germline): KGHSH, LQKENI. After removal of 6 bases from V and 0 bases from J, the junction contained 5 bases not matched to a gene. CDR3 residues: CASSGSGFSYEQYF. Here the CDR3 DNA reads TGTGCCAGCTCCGGTAGCGGGTTCTCCTACGAGCAGTACTTC.

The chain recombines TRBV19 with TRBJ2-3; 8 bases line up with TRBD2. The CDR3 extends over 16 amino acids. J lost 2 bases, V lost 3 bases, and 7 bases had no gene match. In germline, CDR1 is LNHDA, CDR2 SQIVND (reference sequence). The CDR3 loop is CASSIVGGGTTDTQYF. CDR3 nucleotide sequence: TGTGCCAGTAGTATTGTTGGCGGGGGGACCACAGATACGCAGTATTTT.